The next 10 T cell receptor beta chains were all read from a single sample in a study of OX40 agonist ivuxolimab in advanced cancers. Only in-frame clones appear in the TCRdb table, and some are missing; sequencing was by immunoSEQ multiplex PCR. The repertoire includes 18,000 or so clones, around 70% of them detected once, and 24% sits in the top ten. The specimen comprised CD4+ or CD8+ T cells sorted from blood, sampled in a trial of the OX40 agonist ivuxolimab. These receptors originate from an adult with an advanced solid tumor such as melanoma, head and neck, liver or kidney cancer.

This chain uses TRBV6-6 with TRBJ2-1; 10 positions match TRBD2. V lost 5 bases to trimming and J lost 9 bases; unmatched junction nucleotides: 13. There are 16 residues in the CDR3. The germline CDR1 and CDR2 sequences are MNHNY and SVGAGI (reference sequence). The CDR3 bases are TGTGCCAGCAGTACCCCCCCTAGCGGGGGAAGTCGTGAGCAGTTCTTC. Its protein product is CASSTPPSGGSREQFF.

The chain employs TRBV13 and TRBJ2-7; TRBD1 matches 11 bases. Germline V gene lookup returns CDR1 PRHDT and CDR2 FYEKMQ (reference sequence). The V and J ends lost 6 bases and 4 bases, in that order; junction bases with no gene match: 5. The CDR3 contains 14 residues. This CDR3 is CASSPDRGRYEQYF. The CDR3 nucleotides read TGTGCCAGCAGTCCGGACAGGGGGCGTTACGAGCAGTACTTC.

The gene calls are TRBV7-9 and TRBJ2-1; no firm D call. CDR1 and CDR2 from the germline V gene are SEHNR and FQNEAQ (reference sequence). This CDR3 comprises 12 residues. Trimming removed 1 base at V and 6 bases at J, with 4 bases between. CDR3 residues: CASSLGVNEQFF. The DNA of the CDR3 is TGTGCCAGCAGCTTAGGAGTCAATGAGCAGTTCTTC. Supplemented by reference TRBV7-9 and TRBJ2-1, the full variable domain reads DTGVSQNPRHKITKRGQNVTFRCDPISEHNRLYWYRQTLGQGPEFLTYFQNEAQLEKSRLLSDRFSAERPKGSFSTLEIQRTEQGDSAMYLCASSLGVNEQFFGPGTRLTVL.

This sequence joins TRBV21-1 and TRBJ1-1; the tabulated D call, TRBD1, remains unverified against the DNA. TRBV21-1 is reported as a pseudogene. The CDR3 is 17 amino acids. In DNA, the CDR3 is TGTGCCAGCAGCAAAGGATCTAGAAGAGACAGGGGTACTGAAGCTTTCTTT. Encoded protein: CASSKGSRRDRGTEAFF.

The V call is TRBV15, the J call TRBJ1-6; no clear D gene. The V end lost 3 bases, the J end lost 6 bases, and 12 bases lay between the germline ends. CDR3 length: 15 amino acids. Germline CDR1 LNHNV, CDR2 YYDKDF (reference sequence). The CDR3 nucleotides are TGTGCCACCAGCAGCGAGTCGGCCGCTAATTCACCCCTCCACTTT. This encodes CATSSESAANSPLHF.

There are a few counts of this clone. The CDR3 sequence is CASSLVGGASEQYF. CDR3 coding DNA: TGTGCCAGCAGCTTAGTCGGGGGGGCCTCCGAGCAGTACTTC. The rearrangement uses TRBV11-2 and TRBJ2-7, with 8 bases identical to TRBD2. This CDR3 region has 14 residues. The germline CDR1 and CDR2 sequences are SGHAT and FQNNGV. V was clipped by 1 base and J by 6 bases; unmatched bases: 5.

By proportion, this clone is medium-sized. This chain links TRBV5-4 with TRBJ2-3; 7 nucleotides align to TRBD1. This CDR3 has 15 residues. The ends lost 4 bases at V and 1 base at J; junction bases unmatched: 6. Germline V gene data show CDR1 as SGHNT and CDR2 as YYREEE (reference sequence). The CDR3, as DNA: TGTGCCAGCAGCCCCAGACAGGGACGCACAGATACGCAGTATTTT. Translated, it gives CASSPRQGRTDTQYF.

The rearrangement uses TRBV7-9 and TRBJ1-1; D gene uncertain. This CDR3 is built from 12 residues. Germline values: CDR1 SEHNR, CDR2 FQNEAQ (reference sequence). V lost 5 bases to trimming and J lost 2 bases, with 6 bases between them. CDR3 loop: CASSIHNTEAFF. CDR3 nucleotides: TGTGCCAGCAGCATACATAACACTGAAGCTTTCTTT.

The chain uses TRBV10-1 and TRBJ2-5; D is unresolved. CDR1 is WNHNN, CDR2 SYGVQD, per germline (reference sequence). The CDR3 sequence is 12 residues long. Trimming removed 6 bases at V and 5 bases at J, with 10 bases between. The CDR3 is CASSNIRETQYF. CDR3 bases: TGCGCCAGCAGCAATATCAGGGAGACCCAGTACTTC.

V and J are TRBV29-1 and TRBJ1-5; the D gene is possibly TRBD1 (5 bases). Germline lookup yields CDR1 SQVTM and CDR2 ANQGSEA. Trimming pared 7 bases from V and 9 bases from J, leaving 19 bases between. This CDR3 region has 13 residues. CDR3: CSAQDGGNRPQHF. DNA for the CDR3: TGCAGCGCCCAGGACGGGGGTAACAGGCCCCAGCATTTT.